A selection of T cell receptor beta chains follows, all from one sample in a study of early T cells in non-severe SARS-CoV-2 infection. TCRdb passed the 5' RACE reads through MiXCR, listing each CDR3 protein once. The table lists tens of thousands of distinct CDR3 sequences, 8% to 13% of them singletons. The specimen was whole blood. The receptors stem from an adult who was a healthcare worker with PCR-confirmed SARS-CoV-2 infection or an uninfected control (not recorded which). CDR3s include the opening cysteine and the closing phenylalanine or tryptophan. A D gene is named only where the DNA matches it firmly. Clone size is given for some rows only: seen once, a few or many times, or a class if the clone is expanded.

abundance	v_gene	d_gene	j_gene	CDR3nt	CDR3aa
NA	TRBV20-1	NA	TRBJ1-2	TGCAGTGCTAGAGATCCCAACAGGGTATACGGCTACACCTTC	CSARDPNRVYGYTF
many	TRBV4-1	TRBD1	TRBJ1-2	TGCGCCAGCAGCCAAGAAGGGACAGCTAACTATGGCTACACCTTC	CASSQEGTANYGYTF
many	TRBV5-6	TRBD1	TRBJ1-2	TGTGCCAGCAGCTACAGCCAGGGGGAATATGGCTACACCTTC	CASSYSQGEYGYTF
many	TRBV5-1	TRBD1	TRBJ2-7	TGCGCCAGCAGCTTAACAGGGGGTTTGAACGAGCAGTACTTC	CASSLTGGLNEQYF
NA	TRBV9	NA	TRBJ1-3	TGTTCCAGCAGCGTAGGGGCAGTATCTGGAAACACCATATATTTT	CSSSVGAVSGNTIYF
many	TRBV7-6	NA	TRBJ2-3	TGTGCCAGCAGCTCCGACAGGTTAGAAGATACGCAGTATTTT	CASSSDRLEDTQYF
many	TRBV19	TRBD2	TRBJ2-1	TGTGCCAGTAGTATGTTCGGGGGGGACCCCTACAATGAGCAGTTCTTC	CASSMFGGDPYNEQFF
NA	TRBV9	NA	TRBJ2-3	TGTGCCAGCAGCGTAGAATGGGGGGCCCACACAGATACGCAGTATTTT	CASSVEWGAHTDTQYF
NA	TRBV7-2	TRBD2	TRBJ2-4	TGTGCCAGCAGCTTATCAGCGGGGACGGAGAACATTCAGTACTTC	CASSLSAGTENIQYF
few	TRBV5-5	TRBD1	TRBJ1-2	TGTGCCAGCAGCTTTGGCCAGGGGGCGTTAGGGTATGGCTACACCTTC	CASSFGQGALGYGYTF
NA	TRBV21-1	NA	TRBJ2-5	TGTGCCAGCAGCAAAGCAACGACGGAGACCCAGTACTTC	CASSKATTETQYF
NA	TRBV10-3	NA	TRBJ2-3	TGTGCCATCAGTGAGAGATGGGAAGCGACGCAGTATTTT	CAISERWEATQYF
NA	TRBV4-1	TRBD2	TRBJ2-1	TGCGCCAGCAGCCAAGAAGACCTAGCGGGGGCCCCCAGGTTCTTC	CASSQEDLAGAPRFF
many	TRBV7-6	NA	TRBJ2-7	TGTGCCAGCAGCCGGACGGATTTTCGGGGAAACGAGCAGTACTTC	CASSRTDFRGNEQYF
few	TRBV7-9	NA	TRBJ2-2	TGTGCCAGCAGGGATAAGGACCCTGGGGAGCTGTTTTTT	CASRDKDPGELFF
NA	TRBV5-1	TRBD1	TRBJ2-7	TGCGCCAGCAGCTCCCACCTAAGTGACAGGGGCTCCTACGAGCAGTACTTC	CASSSHLSDRGSYEQYF
NA	TRBV6-5	NA	TRBJ1-2	TGTGCCAGCAGTCATAATGGGGCTCGAGAGTACGGCTATGGCTACACCTTC	CASSHNGAREYGYGYTF
many	TRBV9	NA	TRBJ2-2	TGTGCCAGCAGCGTAGCCCTAAACACGAACACCGGGGAGCTGTTTTTT	CASSVALNTNTGELFF
many	TRBV28	NA	TRBJ2-7	TGTGCCAGCAGTCGATCCAAAAGTGGGGGGATAGCCTACGAGCAGTACTTC	CASSRSKSGGIAYEQYF
many	TRBV4-3	TRBD2	TRBJ2-6	TGCGCCAGCAGCCAAGCTGTTTGGGCTAGCGGGAGCTCTGGGGCCAACGTCCTGACTTTC	CASSQAVWASGSSGANVLTF
NA	TRBV5-1	NA	TRBJ1-1	TGCGCCAGCAGCTTCATAGACCGCTTGAACACTGAAGCTTTCTTT	CASSFIDRLNTEAFF
many	TRBV29-1	NA	TRBJ1-1	TGCAGCACCCAGGAAGGGGGTTGGGGCACTGAAGCTTTCTTT	CSTQEGGWGTEAFF
NA	TRBV5-1	TRBD1	TRBJ2-7	TGCGCCAGCAAACAGGGGGCCTACGAGCAGTACTTC	CASKQGAYEQYF
many	TRBV21-1	NA	TRBJ2-5	TGTGCCAGCAGCAAAGCGCCAGGGAACTCAAAGACCCAGTACTTC	CASSKAPGNSKTQYF
many	TRBV6-5	TRBD1	TRBJ2-2	TGTGCCAGCAGTCCCCTGATGGGACAGGGGAGCCCCGGGGAGCTGTTTTTT	CASSPLMGQGSPGELFF
many	TRBV6-4	TRBD2	TRBJ2-7	TGTGCCAGCAGTGACTCTCGTTGGACTAGCGGGGACCCCTACGAGCAGTACTTC	CASSDSRWTSGDPYEQYF